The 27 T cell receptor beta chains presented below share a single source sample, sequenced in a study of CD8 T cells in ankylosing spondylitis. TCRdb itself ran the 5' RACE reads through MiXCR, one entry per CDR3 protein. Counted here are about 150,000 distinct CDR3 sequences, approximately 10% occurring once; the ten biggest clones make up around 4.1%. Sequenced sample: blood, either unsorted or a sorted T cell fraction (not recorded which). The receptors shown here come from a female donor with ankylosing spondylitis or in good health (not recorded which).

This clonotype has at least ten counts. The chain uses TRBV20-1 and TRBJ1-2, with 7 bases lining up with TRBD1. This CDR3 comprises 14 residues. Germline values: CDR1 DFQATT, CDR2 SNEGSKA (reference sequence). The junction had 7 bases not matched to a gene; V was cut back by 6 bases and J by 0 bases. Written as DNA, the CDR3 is TGCAGTGCCCCAGACAGGGAAGCTAACTATGGCTACACCTTC. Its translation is CSAPDREANYGYTF.

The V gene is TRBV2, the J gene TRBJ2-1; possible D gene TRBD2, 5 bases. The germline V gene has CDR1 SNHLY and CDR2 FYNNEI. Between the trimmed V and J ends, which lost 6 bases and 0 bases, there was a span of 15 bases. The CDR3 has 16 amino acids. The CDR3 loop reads CASSGLWESSYNEQFF. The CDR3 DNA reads TGTGCCAGCAGCGGGCTATGGGAGAGCTCCTACAATGAGCAGTTCTTC.

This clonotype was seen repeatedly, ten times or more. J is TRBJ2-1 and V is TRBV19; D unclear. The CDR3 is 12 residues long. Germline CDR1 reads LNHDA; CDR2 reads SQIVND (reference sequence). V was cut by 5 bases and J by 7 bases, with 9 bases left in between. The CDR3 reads CASSPRVNEQFF. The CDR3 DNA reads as TGTGCCAGTAGTCCAAGGGTGAATGAGCAGTTCTTC.

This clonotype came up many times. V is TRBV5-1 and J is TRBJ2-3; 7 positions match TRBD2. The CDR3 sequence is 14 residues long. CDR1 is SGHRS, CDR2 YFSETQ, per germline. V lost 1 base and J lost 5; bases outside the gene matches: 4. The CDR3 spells CASSLRGEGDTQYF. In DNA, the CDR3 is TGCGCCAGCAGCTTGAGAGGGGAGGGAGATACGCAGTATTTT. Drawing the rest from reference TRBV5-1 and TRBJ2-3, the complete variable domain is KAGVTQTPRYLIKTRGQQVTLSCSPISGHRSVSWYQQTPGQGLQFLFEYFSETQRNKGNFPGRFSGRQFSNSRSEMNVSTLELGDSALYLCASSLRGEGDTQYFGPGTRLTVL.

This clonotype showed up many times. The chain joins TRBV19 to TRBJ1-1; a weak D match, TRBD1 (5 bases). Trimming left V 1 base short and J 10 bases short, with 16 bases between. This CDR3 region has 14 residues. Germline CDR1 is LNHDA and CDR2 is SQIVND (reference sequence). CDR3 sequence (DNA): TGTGCCAGTAGTATAGGGGGGAGCCGTATAGGAGCTTTCTTT. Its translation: CASSIGGSRIGAFF.

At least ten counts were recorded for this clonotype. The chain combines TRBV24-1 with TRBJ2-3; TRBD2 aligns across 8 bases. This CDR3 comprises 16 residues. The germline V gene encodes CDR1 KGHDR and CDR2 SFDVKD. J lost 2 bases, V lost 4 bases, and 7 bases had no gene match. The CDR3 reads CATSDPRGVDTDTQYF. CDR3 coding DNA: TGTGCCACCAGTGACCCGCGGGGGGTAGACACAGATACGCAGTATTTT.

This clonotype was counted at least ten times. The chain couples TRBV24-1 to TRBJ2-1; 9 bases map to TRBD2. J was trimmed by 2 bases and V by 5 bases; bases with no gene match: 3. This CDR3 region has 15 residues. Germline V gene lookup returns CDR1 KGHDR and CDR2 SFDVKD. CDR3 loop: CATSVSSGTYNEQFF. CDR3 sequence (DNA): TGTGCCACCAGTGTGTCTAGCGGGACCTACAATGAGCAGTTCTTC.

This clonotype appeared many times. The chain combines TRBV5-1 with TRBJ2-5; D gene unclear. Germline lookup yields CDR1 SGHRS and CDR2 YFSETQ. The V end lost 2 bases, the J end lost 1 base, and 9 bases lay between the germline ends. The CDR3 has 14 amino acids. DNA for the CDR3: TGCGCCAGCAGCTTAGGGCCAGTCCAAGAGACCCAGTACTTC. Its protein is CASSLGPVQETQYF.

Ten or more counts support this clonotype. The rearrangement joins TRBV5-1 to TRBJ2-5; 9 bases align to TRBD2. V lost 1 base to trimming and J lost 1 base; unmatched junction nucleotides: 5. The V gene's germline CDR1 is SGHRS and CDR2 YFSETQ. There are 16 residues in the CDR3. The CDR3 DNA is TGCGCCAGCAGCTTGCGCCAGCGGGAGGTCCAAGAGACCCAGTACTTC. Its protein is CASSLRQREVQETQYF. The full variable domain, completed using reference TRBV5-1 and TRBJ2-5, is KAGVTQTPRYLIKTRGQQVTLSCSPISGHRSVSWYQQTPGQGLQFLFEYFSETQRNKGNFPGRFSGRQFSNSRSEMNVSTLELGDSALYLCASSLRQREVQETQYFGPGTRLLVL.

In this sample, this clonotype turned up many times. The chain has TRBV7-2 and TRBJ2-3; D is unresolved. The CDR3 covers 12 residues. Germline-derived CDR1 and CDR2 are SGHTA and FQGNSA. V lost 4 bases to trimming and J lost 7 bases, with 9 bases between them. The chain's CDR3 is CASSSRQNTQYF. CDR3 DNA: TGTGCCAGCAGCTCCCGCCAGAATACGCAGTATTTT.

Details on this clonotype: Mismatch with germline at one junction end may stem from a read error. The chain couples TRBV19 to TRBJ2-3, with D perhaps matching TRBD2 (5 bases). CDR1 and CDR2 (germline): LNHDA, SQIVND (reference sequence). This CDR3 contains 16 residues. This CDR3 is CAGSIVDGEPTDTQYF. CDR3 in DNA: TGTGCCGGTAGTATAGTGGACGGGGAGCCGACCGATACGCAGTATTTT.

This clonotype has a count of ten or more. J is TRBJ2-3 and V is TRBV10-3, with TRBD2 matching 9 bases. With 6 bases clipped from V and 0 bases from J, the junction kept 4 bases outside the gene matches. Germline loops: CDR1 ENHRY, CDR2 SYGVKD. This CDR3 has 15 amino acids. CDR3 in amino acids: CAISGLASSTDTQYF. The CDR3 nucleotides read TGTGCCATCAGCGGACTAGCGTCTAGCACAGATACGCAGTATTTT.

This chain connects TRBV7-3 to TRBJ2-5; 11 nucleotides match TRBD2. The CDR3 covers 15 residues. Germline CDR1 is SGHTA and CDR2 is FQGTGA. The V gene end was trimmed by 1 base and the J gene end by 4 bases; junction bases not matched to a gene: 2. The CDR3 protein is CASSLSSGGAETQYF. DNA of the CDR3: TGTGCCAGCAGCTTAAGTAGCGGGGGGGCAGAGACCCAGTACTTC.

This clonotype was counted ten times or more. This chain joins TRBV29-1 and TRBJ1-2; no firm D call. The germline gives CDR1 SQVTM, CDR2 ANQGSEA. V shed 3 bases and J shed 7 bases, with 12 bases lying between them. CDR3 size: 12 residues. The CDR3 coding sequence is TGCAGCGTTGATCAGGCTTGGGGTGGCTACACCTTC. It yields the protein CSVDQAWGGYTF.

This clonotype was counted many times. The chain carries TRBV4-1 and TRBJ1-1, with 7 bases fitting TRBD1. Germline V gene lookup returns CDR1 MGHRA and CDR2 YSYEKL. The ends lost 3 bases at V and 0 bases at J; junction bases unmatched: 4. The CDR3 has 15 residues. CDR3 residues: CASSQYGTVNTEAFF. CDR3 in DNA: TGCGCCAGCAGCCAGTATGGGACAGTGAACACTGAAGCTTTCTTT.

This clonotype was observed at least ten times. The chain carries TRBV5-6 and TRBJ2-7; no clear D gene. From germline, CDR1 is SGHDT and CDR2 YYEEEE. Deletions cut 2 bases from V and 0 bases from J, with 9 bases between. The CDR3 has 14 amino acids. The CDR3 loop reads CASSLAAFSYEQYF. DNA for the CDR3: TGTGCCAGCAGCTTAGCAGCTTTCTCCTACGAGCAGTACTTC. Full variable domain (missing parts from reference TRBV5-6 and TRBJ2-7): DAGVTQSPTHLIKTRGQQVTLRCSPKSGHDTVSWYQQALGQGPQFIFQYYEEEERQRGNFPDRFSGHQFPNYSSELNVNALLLGDSALYLCASSLAAFSYEQYFGPGTRLTVT.

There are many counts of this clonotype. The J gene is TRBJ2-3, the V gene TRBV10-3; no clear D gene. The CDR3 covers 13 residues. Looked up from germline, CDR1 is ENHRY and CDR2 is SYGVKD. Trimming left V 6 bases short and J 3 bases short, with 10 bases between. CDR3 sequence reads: CAISQPGTDTQYF. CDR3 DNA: TGTGCCATCAGCCAGCCTGGGACAGATACGCAGTATTTT.

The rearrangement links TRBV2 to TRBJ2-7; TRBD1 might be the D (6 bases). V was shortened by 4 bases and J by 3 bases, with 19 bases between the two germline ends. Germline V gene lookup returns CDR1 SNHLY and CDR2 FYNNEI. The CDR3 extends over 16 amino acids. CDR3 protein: CASSGGLASILYEQYF. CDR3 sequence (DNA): TGTGCCAGCAGTGGGGGGCTAGCATCGATCCTCTACGAGCAGTACTTC.

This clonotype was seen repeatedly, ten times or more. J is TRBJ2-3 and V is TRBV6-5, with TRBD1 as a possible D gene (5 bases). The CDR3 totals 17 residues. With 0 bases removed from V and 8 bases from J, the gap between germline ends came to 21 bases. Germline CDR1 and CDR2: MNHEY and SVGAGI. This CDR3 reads CASSYSSAGHWSGTQYF. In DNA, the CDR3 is TGTGCCAGCAGTTACTCGAGCGCAGGACATTGGTCCGGTACGCAGTATTTT.

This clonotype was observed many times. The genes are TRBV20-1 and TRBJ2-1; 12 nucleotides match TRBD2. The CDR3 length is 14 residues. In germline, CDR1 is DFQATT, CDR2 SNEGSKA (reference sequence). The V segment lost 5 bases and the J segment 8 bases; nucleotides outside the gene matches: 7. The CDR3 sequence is CSAFRLAGAYEQFF. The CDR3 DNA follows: TGCAGTGCTTTTAGACTAGCGGGAGCCTATGAGCAGTTCTTC.

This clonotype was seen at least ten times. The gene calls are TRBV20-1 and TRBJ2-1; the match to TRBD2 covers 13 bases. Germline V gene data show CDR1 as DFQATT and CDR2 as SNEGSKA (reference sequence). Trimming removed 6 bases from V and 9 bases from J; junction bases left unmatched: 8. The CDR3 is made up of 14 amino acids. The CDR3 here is CSATGLAGRGEQFF. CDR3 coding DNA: TGCAGTGCCACGGGACTAGCGGGGAGGGGTGAGCAGTTCTTC.

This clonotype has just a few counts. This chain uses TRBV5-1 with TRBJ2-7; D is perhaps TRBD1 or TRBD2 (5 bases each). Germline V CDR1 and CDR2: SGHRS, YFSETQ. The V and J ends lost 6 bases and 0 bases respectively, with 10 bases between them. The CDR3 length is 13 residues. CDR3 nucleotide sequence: TGCGCCAGCATTTCCGGGGCCTCCTACGAGCAGTACTTC. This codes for CASISGASYEQYF.

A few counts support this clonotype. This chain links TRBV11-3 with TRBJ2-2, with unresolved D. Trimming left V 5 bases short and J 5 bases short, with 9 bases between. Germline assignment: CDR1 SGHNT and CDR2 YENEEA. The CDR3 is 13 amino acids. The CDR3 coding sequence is TGTGCCAGCAGCCCCGGCGAGACCGGGGAGCTGTTTTTT. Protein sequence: CASSPGETGELFF. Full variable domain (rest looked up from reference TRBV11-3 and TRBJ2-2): EAGVVQSPRYKIIEKKQPVAFWCNPISGHNTLYWYLQNLGQGPELLIRYENEEAVDDSQLPKDRFSAERLKGVDSTLKIQPAELGDSAVYLCASSPGETGELFFGEGSRLTVL.

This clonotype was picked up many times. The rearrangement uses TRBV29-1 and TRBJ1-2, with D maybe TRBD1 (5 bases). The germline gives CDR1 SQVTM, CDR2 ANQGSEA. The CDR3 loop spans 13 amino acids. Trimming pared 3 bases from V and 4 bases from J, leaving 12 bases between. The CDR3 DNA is TGCAGCGTTGAGAACCCAGGGTCCTATGGCTACACCTTC. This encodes CSVENPGSYGYTF.

The CDR3 DNA sequence: TGTGCCAGCAGTTACTCTGAAGGGTTCTACGAGCAGTACTTC. Its protein product is CASSYSEGFYEQYF. This chain uses TRBV6-5 with TRBJ2-7; D not certain. CDR1 and CDR2 (germline): MNHEY, SVGAGI. The length of the CDR3 is 14 residues. V shed 0 bases and J shed 3 bases, with 9 bases lying between them.

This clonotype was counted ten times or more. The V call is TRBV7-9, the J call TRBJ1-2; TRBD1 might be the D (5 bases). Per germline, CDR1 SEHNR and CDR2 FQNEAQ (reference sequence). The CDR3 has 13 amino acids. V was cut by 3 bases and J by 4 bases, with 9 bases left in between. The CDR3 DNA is TGTGCCAGCAGCTTCGAGGGGCCCTATGGCTACACCTTC. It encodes CASSFEGPYGYTF. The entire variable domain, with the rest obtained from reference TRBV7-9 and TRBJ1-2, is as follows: DTGVSQNPRHKITKRGQNVTFRCDPISEHNRLYWYRQTLGQGPEFLTYFQNEAQLEKSRLLSDRFSAERPKGSFSTLEIQRTEQGDSAMYLCASSFEGPYGYTFGSGTRLTVV.

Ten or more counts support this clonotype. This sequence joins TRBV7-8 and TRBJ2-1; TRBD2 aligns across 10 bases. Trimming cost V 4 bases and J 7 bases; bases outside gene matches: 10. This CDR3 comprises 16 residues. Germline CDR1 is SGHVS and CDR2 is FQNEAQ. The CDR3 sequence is CASSSSSGGGKNEQFF. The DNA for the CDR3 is TGTGCCAGCAGCTCATCTAGCGGGGGCGGTAAGAATGAGCAGTTCTTC.